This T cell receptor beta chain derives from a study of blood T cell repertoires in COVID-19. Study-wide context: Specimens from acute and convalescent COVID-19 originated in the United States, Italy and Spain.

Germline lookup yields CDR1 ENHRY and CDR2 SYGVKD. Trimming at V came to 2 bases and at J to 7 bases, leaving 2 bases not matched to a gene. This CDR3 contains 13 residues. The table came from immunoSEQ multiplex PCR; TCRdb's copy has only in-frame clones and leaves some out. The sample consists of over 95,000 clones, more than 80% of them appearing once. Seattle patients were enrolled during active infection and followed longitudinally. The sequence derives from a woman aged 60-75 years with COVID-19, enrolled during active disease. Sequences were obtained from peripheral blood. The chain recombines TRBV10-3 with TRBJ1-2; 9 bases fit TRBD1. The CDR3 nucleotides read TGTGCCATCAGTGAGACAGGGGGCACTGGCTACACCTTC. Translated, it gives CAISETGGTGYTF.